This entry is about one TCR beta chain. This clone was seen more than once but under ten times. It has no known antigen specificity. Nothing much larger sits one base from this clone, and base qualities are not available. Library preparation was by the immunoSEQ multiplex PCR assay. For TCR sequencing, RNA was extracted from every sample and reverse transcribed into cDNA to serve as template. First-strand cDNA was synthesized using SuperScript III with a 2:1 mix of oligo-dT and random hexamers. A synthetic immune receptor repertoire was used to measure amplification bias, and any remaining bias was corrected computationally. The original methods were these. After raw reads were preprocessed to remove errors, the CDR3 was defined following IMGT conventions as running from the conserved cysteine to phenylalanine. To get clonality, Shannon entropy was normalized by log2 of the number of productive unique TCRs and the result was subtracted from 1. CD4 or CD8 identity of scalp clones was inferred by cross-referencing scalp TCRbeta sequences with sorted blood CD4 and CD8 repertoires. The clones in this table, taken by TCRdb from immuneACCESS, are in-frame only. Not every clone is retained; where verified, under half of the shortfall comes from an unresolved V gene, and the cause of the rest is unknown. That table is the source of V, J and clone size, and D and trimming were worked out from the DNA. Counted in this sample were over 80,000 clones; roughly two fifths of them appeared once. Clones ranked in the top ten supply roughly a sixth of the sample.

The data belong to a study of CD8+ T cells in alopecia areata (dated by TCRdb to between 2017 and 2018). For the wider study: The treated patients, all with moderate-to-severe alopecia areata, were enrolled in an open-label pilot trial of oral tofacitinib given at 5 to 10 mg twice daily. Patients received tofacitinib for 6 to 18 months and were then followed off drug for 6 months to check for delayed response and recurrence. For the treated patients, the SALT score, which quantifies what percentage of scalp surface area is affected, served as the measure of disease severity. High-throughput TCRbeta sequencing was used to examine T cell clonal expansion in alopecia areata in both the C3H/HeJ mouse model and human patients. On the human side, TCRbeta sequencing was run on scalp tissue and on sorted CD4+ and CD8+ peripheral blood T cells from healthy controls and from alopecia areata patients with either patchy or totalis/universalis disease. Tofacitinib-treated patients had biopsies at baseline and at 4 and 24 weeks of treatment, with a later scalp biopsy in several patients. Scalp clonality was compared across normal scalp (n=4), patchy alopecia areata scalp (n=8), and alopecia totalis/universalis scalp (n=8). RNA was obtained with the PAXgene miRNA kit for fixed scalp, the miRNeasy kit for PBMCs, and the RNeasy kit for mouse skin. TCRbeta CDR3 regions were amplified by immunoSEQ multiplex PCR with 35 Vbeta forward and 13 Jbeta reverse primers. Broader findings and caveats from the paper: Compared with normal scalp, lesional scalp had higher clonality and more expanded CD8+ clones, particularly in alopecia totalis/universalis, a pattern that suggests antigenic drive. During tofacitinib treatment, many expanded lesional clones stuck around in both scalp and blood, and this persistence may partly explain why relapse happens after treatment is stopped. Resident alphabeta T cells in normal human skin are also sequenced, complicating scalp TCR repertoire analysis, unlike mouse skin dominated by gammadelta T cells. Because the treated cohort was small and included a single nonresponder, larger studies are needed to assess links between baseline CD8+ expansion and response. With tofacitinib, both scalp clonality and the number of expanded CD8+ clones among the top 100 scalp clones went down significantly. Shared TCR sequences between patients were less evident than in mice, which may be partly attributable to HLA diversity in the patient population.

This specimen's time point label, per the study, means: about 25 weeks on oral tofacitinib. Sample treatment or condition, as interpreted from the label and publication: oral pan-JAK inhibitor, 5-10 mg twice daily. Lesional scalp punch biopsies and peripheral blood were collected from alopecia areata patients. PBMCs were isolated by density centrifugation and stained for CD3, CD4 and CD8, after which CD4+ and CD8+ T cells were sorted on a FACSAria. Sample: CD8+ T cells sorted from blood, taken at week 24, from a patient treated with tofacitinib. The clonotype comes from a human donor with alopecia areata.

In nucleotides, the sequence is TGTGCCAGCAGCACGGGACTAGCCTATGAGCAGTTCTTC. This sequence encodes CASSTGLAYEQFF. The V gene is TRBV7-2 and the J gene is TRBJ2-1; TRBD2 agrees with 9 junctional bases. For this chain, trimming is 5 bases at the V end and 8 bases at the J end, and the number of junction bases without a gene match is 4. Spanning cysteine to phenylalanine, the CDR3 consists of 13 amino acids. Only the CDR3 DNA is retained, 39 bases long and in frame from the first base. CDR1 SGHTA and CDR2 FQGNSA were looked up in the germline V gene.